This T cell receptor beta chain was observed in a study of blood T cell repertoires in COVID-19. On the study more broadly: Donors in the United States, Italy and Spain gave samples during acute or convalescent COVID-19. PBMCs, B-cell-depleted T cells, or T cells were the source of the cDNA or gDNA that made up the material.

In the original processing: For nucleated cells, counts were estimated from reference gene primer amplification. TCRdb's copy holds only in-frame clones and misses some; the assay was immunoSEQ multiplex PCR. D and trimming were read from the DNA, whereas the V and J calls and clone size are those reported in that table. Of under 300,000 clones in the sample, 86% are singletons; the top ten hold 2.2%. Input material: peripheral blood. The receptor's source is a man younger than 45 who had recovered from COVID-19.

In DNA, the CDR3 is TGTGCCACCAGCAGCCTGACAGCTCCTAATCAGCCCCAGCATTTT. Its translation: CATSSLTAPNQPQHF. The J gene is TRBJ1-5, the V gene TRBV15, with TRBD1 as a possible D gene (5 bases). Germline V gene data show CDR1 as LNHNV and CDR2 as YYDKDF (reference sequence). Trimming cost V 3 bases and J 4 bases, with 13 bases left between them. This CDR3 has 15 amino acids.